The 12 T cell receptor beta chains below come from one sample, sequenced in a study of blood T cell repertoires in COVID-19. Generated by immunoSEQ multiplex PCR, the TCRdb table keeps only in-frame clones and is missing some. This sample has 280,000 or so clones, with about 90% found just once. Sequencing was performed on PBMCs or T cells enriched from blood (not recorded which). The receptors were sampled from a woman in her fifties or sixties who had been exposed to COVID-19.

The chain is built from TRBV10-3 and TRBJ1-1; tentatively, D is TRBD1 (5 bases). This CDR3 contains 12 residues. The V and J ends lost 4 bases and 6 bases respectively, with 9 bases between them. Germline CDR1 ENHRY, CDR2 SYGVKD. Here the CDR3 reads CAISGGEPEAFF. The DNA for the CDR3 is TGTGCCATCAGTGGGGGGGAGCCTGAAGCTTTCTTT.

The chain uses TRBV6-1 and TRBJ1-1; D call uncertain. The length of the CDR3 is 13 residues. Germline loops: CDR1 MNHNS, CDR2 SASEGT. The V end was cut by 0 bases, the J end by 4 bases, with 6 bases between. CDR3 in amino acids: CASSEATVTEAFF. CDR3 DNA sequence: TGTGCCAGCAGTGAAGCCACGGTCACTGAAGCTTTCTTT.

The chain carries TRBV3-1 (or the pseudogene TRBV3-2) and TRBJ1-5; 9 bases match TRBD1. CDR1 and CDR2 from the germline V gene are LGHDT and YNNKEL (reference sequence). The CDR3 length is 14 residues. V dropped 4 bases and J dropped 6; count of bases not matched to a gene: 4. The CDR3 sequence: CASSPGQGTQPQHF. CDR3 nucleotides: TGTGCCAGCAGCCCGGGACAGGGTACTCAGCCCCAGCATTTT.

This chain connects TRBV3-1 (or the pseudogene TRBV3-2) to TRBJ1-5, with D possibly TRBD1 on 5 matching bases. Germline lookup yields CDR1 LGHDT and CDR2 YNNKEL (reference sequence). Trimming removed 4 bases at V and 5 bases at J, with 9 bases between. This CDR3 is built from 13 residues. Here the CDR3 reads CASSRGRDQPQHF. In DNA, the CDR3 is TGTGCCAGCAGCCGGGGGAGGGATCAGCCCCAGCATTTT.

The chain links TRBV10-3 to TRBJ1-2; D unresolved. Trimming shortened V by 3 bases and J by 2 bases, and 10 bases separated the two germline ends. The germline gives CDR1 ENHRY, CDR2 SYGVKD. There are 14 residues in the CDR3. CDR3 DNA: TGTGCCATCAGTGATAGTCGGTTAAACTATGGCTACACCTTC. This sequence encodes CAISDSRLNYGYTF.

This chain uses TRBV3-1 (or the pseudogene TRBV3-2) with TRBJ1-2; 7 bases agree with TRBD1. This CDR3 has 13 residues. Germline V gives CDR1 LGHDT, CDR2 YNNKEL (reference sequence). V shed 1 base, J shed 7 bases, and the junction held 3 bases outside the gene matches. CDR3 loop: CASSQGQGFGYTF. For the CDR3, the DNA is TGTGCCAGCAGCCAAGGACAGGGCTTTGGCTACACCTTC.

In DNA, the CDR3 is TGTGCCAGCAGTTTGAGCGGGGGGCCGGGAACCCAGTACTTC. Protein product: CASSLSGGPGTQYF. V usage is TRBV27 and J usage is TRBJ2-5; 9 bases agree with TRBD2. The CDR3 runs to 14 residues. The germline V gene encodes CDR1 MNHEY and CDR2 SMNVEV (reference sequence). V gave up 3 bases and J gave up 8 bases; unmatched junction bases: 7.

The rearrangement joins TRBV7-2 to TRBJ1-2, with D unclear. V shed 5 bases and J shed 0 bases, with 13 bases lying between them. Germline V gives CDR1 SGHTA, CDR2 FQGNSA. The CDR3 totals 15 residues. The CDR3 sequence is CASSPQLTANYGYTF. The CDR3 region has the DNA TGTGCCAGCAGCCCCCAGCTTACAGCTAACTATGGCTACACCTTC.

The CDR3: CSASRGGANEQYF. The CDR3 coding sequence is TGCAGTGCTAGTCGTGGGGGGGCAAACGAGCAGTACTTC. The chain joins TRBV20-1 to TRBJ2-7; D might be TRBD2 (7 bases). V lost 3 bases and J 5 bases, leaving 14 bases between the germline ends. Germline V gene sequence: CDR1 DFQATT, CDR2 SNEGSKA (reference sequence). The CDR3 runs 13 residues.

J is TRBJ1-1 and V is TRBV10-3; the match to TRBD1 covers 11 bases. The germline CDR1 and CDR2 sequences are ENHRY and SYGVKD. The CDR3 contains 15 residues. V lost 4 bases, J lost 3 bases, and 4 bases stayed unmatched. As DNA, the CDR3 is TGTGCCATCAGTGGGACAGGGGGCTTAGACACTGAAGCTTTCTTT. As protein: CAISGTGGLDTEAFF.

J is TRBJ1-2 and V is TRBV18, with 10 bases that match TRBD1. The CDR3 consists of 16 residues. The germline V gene encodes CDR1 KGHSH and CDR2 LQKENI. J was trimmed by 2 bases and V by 2 bases; bases with no gene match: 5. In nucleotides, the CDR3 is TGTGCCAGCTCACCAGGGGGACAGGGGATCAACTATGGCTACACCTTC. Residues: CASSPGGQGINYGYTF.

The rearrangement joins TRBV5-1 to TRBJ1-2, with 8 bases identical to TRBD1. With V trimmed by 6 bases and J by 4 bases, 8 bases remained unmatched. CDR1 and CDR2 from the germline V gene are SGHRS and YFSETQ. The length of the CDR3 is 14 residues. The CDR3 reads CASNRETGAYGYTF. The CDR3 nucleotides are TGCGCCAGCAACCGGGAGACAGGGGCCTATGGCTACACCTTC.